This T cell receptor beta chain was obtained from a study of CD8+ T cells in alopecia areata. Study-wide findings and caveats: Tissue-resident alphabeta T cells belonging to normal skin likewise get sequenced within scalp specimens.

Germline V gene lookup returns CDR1 GTSNPN and CDR2 SVGIG (reference sequence). The V gene end was trimmed by 0 bases and the J gene end by 6 bases; junction bases not matched to a gene: 6. The CDR3 contains 14 residues. After isolation, RNA underwent reverse transcription to generate cDNA as the sequencing template. The method was immunoSEQ multiplex PCR; TCRdb's version includes in-frame clones alone and lacks a portion of them. The data contain roughly 180,000 clones, approximately 50% of them seen just once; the ten biggest clones take up 10%. Regarding this clone: The antigen is unknown.

Treatment indicated: oral pan-JAK inhibitor, 5-10 mg twice daily. The receptor's source is a human donor with alopecia areata. Source: CD8+ T cells sorted from blood, taken at approximately week 51, from a patient treated with tofacitinib. This rearrangement joins TRBV30 to TRBJ2-3; the match to TRBD2 covers 7 bases. The CDR3 DNA follows: TGTGCCTGGAGTGTACGGCGGGGGTTCGATACGCAGTATTTT. This gives the protein CAWSVRRGFDTQYF.